The 9 T cell receptor beta chains in this list originate from one sample, sequenced in a study of shared clonotypes between healthy human individuals. The protocol was immunoSEQ multiplex PCR, while the TCRdb copy is restricted to in-frame clones and leaves out a portion. The repertoire consists of some 500,000 clones, with around 96% occurring once and the leading ten covering around 0.066%. Material for sequencing was naive CD4+ T cells sorted from blood. As for subset: CD45RA+ positively selected. These receptor sequences come from a woman aged 25-40 years in good health.

This rearrangement joins TRBV6-1 to TRBJ2-4; D is possibly TRBD1 or TRBD2 (6 bases each). The V gene lost 2 bases and the J gene lost 0 bases, with 17 bases spanning the gap. The CDR3 totals 18 residues. Germline V CDR1 and CDR2: MNHNS, SASEGT. This chain's CDR3 is CASSEPRGQDIAKNIQYF. The CDR3 DNA follows: TGTGCCAGCAGTGAACCCCGGGGGCAGGACATAGCCAAAAACATTCAGTACTTC.

The chain links TRBV5-1 to TRBJ2-3; D may be TRBD2 (6 bases). The germline CDR1 and CDR2 sequences are SGHRS and YFSETQ. Trimming cost V 4 bases and J 3 bases, with 24 bases left between them. This CDR3 comprises 18 residues. The CDR3 loop is CASSPARGRGRGTDTQYF. In nucleotides, the CDR3 is TGCGCCAGCAGCCCCGCCCGGGGGAGAGGCCGGGGAACAGATACGCAGTATTTT.

This sequence joins TRBV28 and TRBJ2-7; 8 nucleotides match TRBD1. CDR3 length: 14 amino acids. Trimming removed 3 bases from V and 4 bases from J; junction bases left unmatched: 5. CDR1 is MDHEN, CDR2 SYDVKM, per germline. CDR3: CASSFADRGYEQYF. The CDR3 region has the DNA TGTGCCAGCAGTTTTGCTGACAGGGGTTACGAGCAGTACTTC.

This chain uses TRBV30 with TRBJ2-7; weak D call: TRBD2 (5 bases). V dropped 3 bases and J dropped 0 bases, with 18 bases sitting between them. The CDR3 has 16 residues. The germline V gene has CDR1 GTSNPN and CDR2 SVGIG (reference sequence). The CDR3 spells CAWSLPDFLLSYEQYF. The CDR3 DNA reads as TGTGCCTGGAGCCTACCGGACTTTTTACTCTCCTACGAGCAGTACTTC.

The chain carries TRBV4-1 and TRBJ1-4; possibly TRBD1 for D (6 bases). The V end lost 5 bases, the J end lost 4 bases, and 14 bases lay between the germline ends. The length of the CDR3 is 15 residues. Looked up from germline, CDR1 is MGHRA and CDR2 is YSYEKL. CDR3 coding DNA: TGCGCCAGCAGCTACGTGGACAGCGATAATGAAAAACTGTTTTTT. This gives the protein CASSYVDSDNEKLFF.

Only one count was recorded for this clone. The chain employs TRBV28 and TRBJ2-3, with 10 positions matching TRBD2. V lost 6 bases, J lost 2 bases, and 5 bases stayed unmatched. Germline-derived CDR1 and CDR2 are MDHEN and SYDVKM. This CDR3 has 15 amino acids. The CDR3 region is CASSSLAGATDTQYF. CDR3 nucleotide sequence: TGTGCCAGCAGCTCTCTAGCGGGAGCCACAGATACGCAGTATTTT.

The rearrangement links TRBV7-2 to TRBJ2-1; D uncertain. Germline CDR1 and CDR2: SGHTA and FQGNSA. Trimming stripped 5 bases from V and 0 bases from J, with 11 bases between. This CDR3 has 15 residues. The DNA of the CDR3 is TGTGCCAGCAGCCTAAGGAAAACCTCCTACAATGAGCAGTTCTTC. It is translated as CASSLRKTSYNEQFF.

The CDR3 reads CASSSTSSYEQYF. The CDR3 DNA reads as TGTGCCAGCAGCTCGACTAGCTCCTACGAGCAGTACTTC. The chain links TRBV5-6 to TRBJ2-7; possible D gene TRBD2, 6 bases. The V gene's germline CDR1 is SGHDT and CDR2 YYEEEE. The CDR3 has 13 residues. Between the trimmed V and J ends, which lost 3 bases and 0 bases, there was a span of 7 bases.

The J gene is TRBJ1-4, the V gene TRBV2; 10 bases agree with TRBD1. The CDR3 contains 14 residues. V was clipped by 6 bases and J by 7 bases; unmatched bases: 5. Germline V gives CDR1 SNHLY, CDR2 FYNNEI. In nucleotides, the CDR3 is TGTGCCAGCAGGAGGGACAGGGGAAGTGAAAAACTGTTTTTT. It yields the protein CASRRDRGSEKLFF. Full variable domain (rest looked up from reference TRBV2 and TRBJ1-4): EPEVTQTPSHQVTQMGQEVILRCVPISNHLYFYWYRQILGQKVEFLVSFYNNEISEKSEIFDDQFSVERPDGSNFTLKIRSTKLEDSAMYFCASRRDRGSEKLFFGSGTQLSVL.